The source of this TCR beta chain is a study of T cell changes during pregnancy in multiple sclerosis (dated by TCRdb to between 2018 and 2020). In the study overall: In women with multiple sclerosis, the researchers looked at how the T cell repertoire shifted as pregnancy progressed.

On this clone: It has no known antigen specificity. The input lacks base qualities; no much larger clone sits a single base away.

Here V drops 4 bases and J drops 5 bases, and the junction holds 17 bases not matched to any gene. The cysteine opens and the phenylalanine closes a CDR3 of 19 amino acids. Here the CDR3 DNA is all that survives: 57 bases in frame from base 1. The germline V gene provides CDR1 MRHNA and CDR2 SNTAGT. Libraries were constructed by the immunoSEQ multiplex PCR assay. Drawn from immuneACCESS, this table holds only the in-frame rearrangements with V and J called that TCRdb kept. Clones are partly lost; checked studies trace under half to an unresolved V gene and leave the rest unexplained. This sample has some 130,000 clones in its table, and roughly 96% of those were observed once. Less than 0.55% of the sample belongs to the ten largest clones.

The sequence was obtained from a female donor with multiple sclerosis, enrolled in a pregnancy study. The starting material was peripheral blood, obtained after pregnancy. The chain uses TRBV6-4 and TRBJ2-2; 9 middle bases align to TRBD2. The DNA sequence is as follows: TGTGCCAGCAGTGTCGTAGCGGGAGAGTATTCCGGTCGGACCGGGGAGCTGTTTTTT. This gives the protein CASSVVAGEYSGRTGELFF.